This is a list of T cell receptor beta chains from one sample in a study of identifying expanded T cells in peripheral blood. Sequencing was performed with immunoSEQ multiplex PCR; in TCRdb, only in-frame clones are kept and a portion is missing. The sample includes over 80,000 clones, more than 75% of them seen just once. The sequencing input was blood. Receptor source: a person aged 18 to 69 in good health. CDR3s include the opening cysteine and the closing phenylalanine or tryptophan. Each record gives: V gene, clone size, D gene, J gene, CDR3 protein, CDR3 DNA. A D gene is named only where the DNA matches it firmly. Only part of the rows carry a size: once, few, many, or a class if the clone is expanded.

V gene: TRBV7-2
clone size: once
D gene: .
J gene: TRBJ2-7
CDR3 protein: CASSFQTGSYEQYF
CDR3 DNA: TGTGCCAGCAGCTTCCAGACTGGATCCTACGAGCAGTACTTC

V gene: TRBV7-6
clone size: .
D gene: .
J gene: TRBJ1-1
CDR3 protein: CASSLALWAEAFF
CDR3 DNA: TGTGCCAGCAGCTTAGCGCTATGGGCTGAAGCTTTCTTT

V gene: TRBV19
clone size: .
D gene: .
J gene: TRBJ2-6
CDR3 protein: CASSRQGQRRSGANVLTF
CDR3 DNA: TGTGCCAGTAGTAGGCAAGGACAGAGGCGCTCTGGGGCCAACGTCCTGACTTTC

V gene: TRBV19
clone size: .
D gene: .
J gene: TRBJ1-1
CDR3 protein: CASMGLLNTEAFF
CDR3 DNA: TGTGCCAGTATGGGCCTACTGAACACTGAAGCTTTCTTT

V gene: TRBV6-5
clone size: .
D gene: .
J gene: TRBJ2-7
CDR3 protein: CASSLAGQTSFEQYF
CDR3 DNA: TGTGCCAGCAGTTTAGCAGGGCAAACCTCCTTCGAGCAGTACTTC

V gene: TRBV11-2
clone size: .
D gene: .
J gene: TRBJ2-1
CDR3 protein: CASSLDRLQIVPYNEQFF
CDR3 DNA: TGTGCCAGCAGCTTAGATCGGTTACAAATCGTACCCTACAATGAGCAGTTCTTC

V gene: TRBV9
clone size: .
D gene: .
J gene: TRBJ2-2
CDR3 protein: CASSVSGLNTGELFF
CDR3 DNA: TGTGCCAGCAGCGTAAGCGGTCTGAACACCGGGGAGCTGTTTTTT

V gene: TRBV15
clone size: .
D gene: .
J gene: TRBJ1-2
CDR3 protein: CATSRSKQYGYTF
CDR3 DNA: TGTGCCACCAGCAGGTCAAAACAATATGGCTACACCTTC

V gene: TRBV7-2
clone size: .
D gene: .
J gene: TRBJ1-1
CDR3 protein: CASSETLGWAEAFF
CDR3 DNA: TGTGCCAGCAGCGAAACCCTGGGGTGGGCTGAAGCTTTCTTT

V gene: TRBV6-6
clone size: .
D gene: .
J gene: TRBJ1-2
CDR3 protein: CASSWGGEGYTF
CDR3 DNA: TGTGCCAGCAGTTGGGGGGGAGAAGGCTACACCTTC

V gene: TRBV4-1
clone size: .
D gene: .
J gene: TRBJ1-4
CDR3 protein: CASSQETIATNEKLFF
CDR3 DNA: TGCGCCAGCAGCCAAGAGACCATTGCAACTAATGAAAAACTGTTTTTT

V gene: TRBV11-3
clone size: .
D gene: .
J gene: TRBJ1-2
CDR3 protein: CASSRDDYGYTF
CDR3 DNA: TGTGCCAGCAGCCGGGATGACTATGGCTACACCTTC

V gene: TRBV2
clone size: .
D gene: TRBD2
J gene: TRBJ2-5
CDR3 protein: CAIPGLAGGRETQYF
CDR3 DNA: TGTGCCATACCGGGACTAGCGGGGGGGCGAGAGACCCAGTACTTC

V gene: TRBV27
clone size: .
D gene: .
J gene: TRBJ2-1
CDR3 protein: CASSLRSGSYNEQFF
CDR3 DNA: TGTGCCAGCAGTTTACGGAGTGGCTCCTACAATGAGCAGTTCTTC

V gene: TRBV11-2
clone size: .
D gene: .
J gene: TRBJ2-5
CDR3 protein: CASSSQGAPETQYF
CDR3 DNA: TGTGCCAGCAGCTCTCAGGGAGCTCCGGAGACCCAGTACTTC

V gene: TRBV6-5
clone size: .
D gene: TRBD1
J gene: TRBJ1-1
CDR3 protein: CASRRDRGNTEAFF
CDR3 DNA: TGTGCCAGCAGAAGAGACAGGGGGAACACTGAAGCTTTCTTT

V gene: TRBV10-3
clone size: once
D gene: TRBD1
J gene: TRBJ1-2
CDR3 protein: CAIQFDRGLWGYTF
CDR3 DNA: TGTGCCATCCAGTTTGACAGGGGGTTATGGGGCTACACCTTC

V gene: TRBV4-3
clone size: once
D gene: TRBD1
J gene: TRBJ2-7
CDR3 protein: CASSQAHGQGVYEQYF
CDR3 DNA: TGCGCCAGCAGCCAAGCTCATGGACAGGGGGTCTACGAGCAGTACTTC

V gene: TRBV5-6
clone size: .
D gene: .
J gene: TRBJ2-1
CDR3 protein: CASSLWGGYNEQFF
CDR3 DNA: TGTGCCAGCAGCTTGTGGGGTGGCTACAATGAGCAGTTCTTC

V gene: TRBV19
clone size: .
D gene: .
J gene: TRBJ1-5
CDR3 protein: CASSLVGGGHQPQHF
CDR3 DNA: TGTGCCAGTAGTCTAGTCGGGGGTGGTCATCAGCCCCAGCATTTT

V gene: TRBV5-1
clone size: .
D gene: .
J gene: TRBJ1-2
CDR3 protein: CASRGVNWNYGYTF
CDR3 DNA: TGCGCCAGCCGTGGGGTAAACTGGAACTATGGCTACACCTTC

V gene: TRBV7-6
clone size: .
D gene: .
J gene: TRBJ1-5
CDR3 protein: CASSLEGRGNQPQHF
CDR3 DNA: TGTGCCAGCAGCTTAGAAGGCCGGGGGAATCAGCCCCAGCATTTT

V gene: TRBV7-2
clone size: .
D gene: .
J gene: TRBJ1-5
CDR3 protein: CASSLSVSSYSNQPQHF
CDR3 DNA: TGTGCCAGCAGCTTATCCGTCAGCAGTTATAGCAATCAGCCCCAGCATTTT

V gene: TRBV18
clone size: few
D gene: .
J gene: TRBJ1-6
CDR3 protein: CASSVQQGDDSPLHF
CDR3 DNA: TGTGCCAGCTCAGTACAACAGGGAGATGATTCACCCCTCCACTTT